This TCR beta chain came from a study of molecular identifiers for immune sequencing clone quantification (dated by TCRdb to 2016 to 2018). Study-wide context: For a replicate experiment, RNA from roughly 18,000 or 92,000 naive CD8 T cells was divided into five aliquots, and four of the five aliquots were sequenced. CD8 T cells were used in a methods study to benchmark molecular-identifier clustering-based TCR repertoire sequencing (MIDCIRS) and TCR RNA copy counting.

Libraries of naive CD8 T cells were built from anywhere between roughly 20,000 and 1,100,000 sorted cells, with 10%, 30% or 50% of the purified RNA used. Naive CD8 T cells were FACS-sorted as CD8+CD4-CCR7+CD45RA+ on a BD FACSAria II into RLT Plus buffer. To test detection sensitivity, Jurkat RNA equivalent to over 8 TCR copies was spiked into samples of roughly 18,000-1,000,000 naive CD8 T cells. CD8 T cells were enriched using RosetteSep CD8+ T Cell Enrichment Cocktail and Ficoll-Paque, and the enriched cells then underwent ACK red cell lysis. Broader findings and caveats from the paper: Without barcode sub-clustering, chimeric consensus sequences inflated TCR diversity; chimeras reached as high as 47%. Spiked-in Jurkat TCR RNA equal to a single cell's worth was reported to be detectable even within 1,100,000 naive CD8 T cells. The sizes of highly expanded clones could end up underestimated when identical TCR molecules share a barcode. Clones above 20 RNA copies held over 98% of molecules in CMV-specific effector cells but under 1% in naive cells. Roughly 2.8 recovered TCR RNA copies per cell were obtained by modeling, versus roughly 9.7 by digital PCR, implying a capture efficiency of about 30%. The naive libraries included spiked-in Jurkat TCR RNA (10 copies' worth), and this Jurkat TCR RNA is not part of the donor repertoire.

In its sample, this clonotype was seen once. The clone's antigen remains unknown. No per-base quality is available; no much larger clone lies one base away. A lone read is weak support. Receptor amplification or capture employed PCR. The instrument was a NextSeq 500. Bulk TCR libraries were prepared as previously described, using TCR primers listed in Table S5. Purification of total RNA was performed with the Qiagen AllPrep DNA/RNA kit. Before analysis, reads from multiple sequencing runs of one library were combined. The published analysis was carried out like this. Reads were retained only if the reads had an exact TCR constant sequence, and the retained reads were trimmed to 150 nt and grouped according to their 12-nt molecular barcodes. Reads within each barcode group were sub-clustered using a 15% Levenshtein threshold, and quality-weighted consensus sequences were constructed for each RNA molecule. Non-functional sequences were filtered out, along with any lower-count sequence sitting one edit away from another sequence. On the basis of fitting two negative binomial distributions, barcode sub-clusters with fewer than 20% of the maximum read count were discarded. TCRdb cleaned the public reads at Q25 with fastp, built clones with MiXCR and kept in-frame beta chains. Identical CDR3 protein sequences are pooled into one entry, listed with their most common genes and DNA. The authors' filters were not applied to this entry. For this sample there are some 100,000 distinct CDR3 sequences; 35% to 40% appear just once. Together, the top ten hold around 4.2% of the sample.

The source of this sequence is a human donor in good health. Some libraries in this study had Jurkat cell RNA spiked in. Sequencing used naive CD8+ T cells from blood, with Jurkat cell RNA spiked in. The sample's cell subset or site label is to be understood as: FACS-sorted CD8+CD4-CCR7+CD45RA+ naive T cells.

Read as DNA, the sequence is TGCGCCAGCAGCCAAACACCGGGACTAGCAGGCGGGGAGCTGTTTTTT. This codes for CASSQTPGLAGGELFF. Here the chain combines TRBV4-3 and TRBJ2-2, with TRBD2 matching 9 junction bases. CDR1 and CDR2 are drawn from the germline V gene: LGHNA, YSLEER. Trimming removed 2 bases from V and 7 bases from J; the gene matches leave 8 bases unexplained. From the cysteine through the phenylalanine, the CDR3 covers 16 amino acids. The DNA shown is the 48-base CDR3, in frame from base 1.